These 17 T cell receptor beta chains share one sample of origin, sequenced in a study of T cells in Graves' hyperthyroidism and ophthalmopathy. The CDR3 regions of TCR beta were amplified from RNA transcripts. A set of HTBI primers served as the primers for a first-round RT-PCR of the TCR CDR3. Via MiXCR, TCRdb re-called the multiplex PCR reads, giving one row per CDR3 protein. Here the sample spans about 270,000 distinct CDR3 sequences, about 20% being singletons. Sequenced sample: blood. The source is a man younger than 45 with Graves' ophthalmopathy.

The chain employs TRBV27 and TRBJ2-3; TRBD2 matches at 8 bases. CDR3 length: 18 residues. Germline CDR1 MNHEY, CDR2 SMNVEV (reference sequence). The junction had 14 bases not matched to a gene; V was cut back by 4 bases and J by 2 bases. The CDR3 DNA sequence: TGTGCCAGCAGTTACGGGACTAGAAAGGTTAGGGACACAGATACGCAGTATTTT. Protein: CASSYGTRKVRDTDTQYF.

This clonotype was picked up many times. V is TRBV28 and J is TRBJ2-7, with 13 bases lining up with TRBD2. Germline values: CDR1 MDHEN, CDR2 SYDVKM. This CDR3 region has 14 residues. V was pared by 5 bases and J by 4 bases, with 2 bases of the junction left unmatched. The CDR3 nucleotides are TGTGCCAGCAGTCCACTAGCGGGAGGGTACGAGCAGTACTTC. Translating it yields CASSPLAGGYEQYF. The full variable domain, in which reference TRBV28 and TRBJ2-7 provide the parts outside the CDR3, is DVKVTQSSRYLVKRTGEKVFLECVQDMDHENMFWYRQDPGLGLRLIYFSYDVKMKEKGDIPEGYSVSREKKERFSLILESASTNQTSMYLCASSPLAGGYEQYFGPGTRLTVT.

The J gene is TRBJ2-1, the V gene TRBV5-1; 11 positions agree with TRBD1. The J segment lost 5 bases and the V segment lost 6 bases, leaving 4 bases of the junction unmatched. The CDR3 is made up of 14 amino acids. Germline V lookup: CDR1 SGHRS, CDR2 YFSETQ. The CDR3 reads CASIGTGGNNEQFF. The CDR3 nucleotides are TGCGCCAGCATAGGGACAGGGGGTAACAATGAGCAGTTCTTC.

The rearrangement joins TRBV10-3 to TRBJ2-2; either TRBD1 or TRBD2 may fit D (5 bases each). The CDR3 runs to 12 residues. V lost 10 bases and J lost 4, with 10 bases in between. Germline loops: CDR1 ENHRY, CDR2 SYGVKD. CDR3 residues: CATGPFTGELFF. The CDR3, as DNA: TGTGCCACGGGACCATTCACCGGGGAGCTGTTTTTT.

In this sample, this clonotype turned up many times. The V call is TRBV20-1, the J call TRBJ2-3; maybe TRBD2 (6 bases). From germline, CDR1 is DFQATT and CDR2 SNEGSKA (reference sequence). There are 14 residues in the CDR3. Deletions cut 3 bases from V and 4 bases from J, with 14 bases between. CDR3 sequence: CSASPAGRADTQYF. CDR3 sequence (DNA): TGCAGTGCTAGTCCAGCGGGCCGCGCAGATACGCAGTATTTT.

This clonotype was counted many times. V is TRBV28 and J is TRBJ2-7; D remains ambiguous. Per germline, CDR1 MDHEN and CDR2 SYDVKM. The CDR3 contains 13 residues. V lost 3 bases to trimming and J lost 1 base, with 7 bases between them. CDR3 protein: CASSFSGSYEQYF. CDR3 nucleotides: TGTGCCAGCAGTTTCTCCGGTTCCTACGAGCAGTACTTC.

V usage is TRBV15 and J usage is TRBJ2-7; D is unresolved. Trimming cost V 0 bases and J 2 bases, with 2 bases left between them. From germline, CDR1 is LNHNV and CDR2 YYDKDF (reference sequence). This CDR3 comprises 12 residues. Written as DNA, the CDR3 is TGTGCCACCAGCAGAGAGACCTACGAGCAGTACTTC. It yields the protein CATSRETYEQYF.

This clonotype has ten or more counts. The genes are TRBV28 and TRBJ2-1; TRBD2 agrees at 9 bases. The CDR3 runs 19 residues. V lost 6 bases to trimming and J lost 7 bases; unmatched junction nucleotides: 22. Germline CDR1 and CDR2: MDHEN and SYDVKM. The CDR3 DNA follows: TGTGCCAGCAGACTCATACGGACTAGCGAGCGTTGGGGGGTTAATGAGCAGTTCTTC. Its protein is CASRLIRTSERWGVNEQFF.

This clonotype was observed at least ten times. The CDR3 here is CASGLWGTHEQYF. The DNA of the CDR3 is TGTGCTAGTGGTTTGTGGGGTACCCACGAGCAGTACTTC. The J gene is TRBJ2-7, the V gene TRBV12-5; D unclear. This CDR3 is built from 13 residues. V dropped 2 bases and J dropped 5 bases, with 10 bases sitting between them. CDR1 LGHNT and CDR2 FRNRAP come from the germline V gene.

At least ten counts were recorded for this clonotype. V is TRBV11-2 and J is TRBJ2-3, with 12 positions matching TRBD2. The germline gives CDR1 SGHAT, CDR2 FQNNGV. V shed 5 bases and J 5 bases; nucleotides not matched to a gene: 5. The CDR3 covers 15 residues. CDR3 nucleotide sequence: TGTGCCAGCAGCCCCCGGACTAGCGGGAAAGATACGCAGTATTTT. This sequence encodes CASSPRTSGKDTQYF.

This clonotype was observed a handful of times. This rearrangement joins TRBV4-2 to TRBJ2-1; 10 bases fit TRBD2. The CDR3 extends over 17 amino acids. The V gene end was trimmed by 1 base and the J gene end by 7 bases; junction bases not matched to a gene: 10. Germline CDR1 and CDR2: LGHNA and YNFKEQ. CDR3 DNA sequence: TGTGCCAGCAGCCAAGCACCCTCTAGCGGGAGTCGGAATGAGCAGTTCTTC. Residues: CASSQAPSSGSRNEQFF.

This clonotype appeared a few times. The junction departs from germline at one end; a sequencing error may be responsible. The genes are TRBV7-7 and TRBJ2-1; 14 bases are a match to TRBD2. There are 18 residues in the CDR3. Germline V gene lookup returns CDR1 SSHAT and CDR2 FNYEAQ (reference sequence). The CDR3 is CASSSGTSGSMSYNEQFF. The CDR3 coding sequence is TGTGCTAGCAGCTCCGGGACTAGCGGGAGTATGTCCTACAATGAGCAGTTCTTC.

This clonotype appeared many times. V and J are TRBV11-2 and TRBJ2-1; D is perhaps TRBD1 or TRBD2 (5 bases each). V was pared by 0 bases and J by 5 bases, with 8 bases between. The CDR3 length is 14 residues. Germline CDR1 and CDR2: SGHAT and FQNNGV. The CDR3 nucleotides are TGTGCCAGCAGCTTAGATGGGACCAACAATGAGCAGTTCTTC. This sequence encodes CASSLDGTNNEQFF.

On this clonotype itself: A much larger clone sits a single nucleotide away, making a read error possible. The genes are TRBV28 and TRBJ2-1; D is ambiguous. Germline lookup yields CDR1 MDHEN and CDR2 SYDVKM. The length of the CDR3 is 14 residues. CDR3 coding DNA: TGTTCCAGCAGTTTAACGGGCGCGCTGGATGAGCAGTTCTTC. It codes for CSSSLTGALDEQFF.

Here the CDR3 DNA reads TGTGCCAGCAAGATGAATAGCAATCAGCCCCAGCATTTT. It encodes CASKMNSNQPQHF. The V gene is TRBV2, the J gene TRBJ1-5; no clear D. V lost 7 bases, J lost 0 bases, and 7 bases lay in between. The V gene's germline CDR1 is SNHLY and CDR2 FYNNEI. This CDR3 region has 13 residues.

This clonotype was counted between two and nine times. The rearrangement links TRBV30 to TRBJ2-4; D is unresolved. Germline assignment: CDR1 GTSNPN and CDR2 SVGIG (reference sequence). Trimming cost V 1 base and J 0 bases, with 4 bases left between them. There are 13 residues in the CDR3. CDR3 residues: CAWSGLAKNIQYF. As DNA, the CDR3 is TGTGCCTGGAGTGGCTTAGCCAAAAACATTCAGTACTTC.

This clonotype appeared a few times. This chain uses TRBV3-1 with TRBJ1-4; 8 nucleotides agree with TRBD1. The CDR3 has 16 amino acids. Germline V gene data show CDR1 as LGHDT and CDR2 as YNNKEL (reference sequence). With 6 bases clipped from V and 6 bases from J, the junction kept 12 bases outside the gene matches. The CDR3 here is CASSTFTGTGYEKLFF. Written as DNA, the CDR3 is TGTGCCAGCAGTACATTCACCGGGACAGGATATGAAAAACTGTTTTTT.